The 26 T cell receptor beta chains below all came from one sample that was sequenced in a study of T cell repertoires in cytomegalovirus infection. These receptors have no identified antigens. TCRdb reanalysed the reads using MiXCR and keeps one entry per CDR3 protein. The sample has a few hundred thousand distinct CDR3 sequences; 40% are singletons. Sequencing was performed on cultured PBMCs, taken from culture after CMV antigen stimulation. These TCRs come from a human donor in good health (CMV status not recorded). Some clones in this sample may be carry-over from other donors' samples.

CDR3 DNA sequence: TGTGCCAGCAGTTTGGCCCAGGGAAGGGATTATAGCAATCAGCCCCAGCATTTT. Its translation: CASSLAQGRDYSNQPQHF. The chain is built from TRBV12-3 or TRBV12-4 and TRBJ1-5; tentatively, D is TRBD1 (5 bases). V was clipped by 3 bases and J by 0 bases, with 18 bases between them. The CDR3 runs to 18 residues.

This clonotype was picked up a small number of times. This chain uses TRBV7-2 with TRBJ2-1; the D gene is possibly TRBD2 (5 bases). Germline assignment: CDR1 SGHTA and CDR2 FQGNSA. V lost 2 bases and J 8 bases, leaving 13 bases between the germline ends. The CDR3 is 14 residues long. In nucleotides, the CDR3 is TGTGCCAGCAGCTTATGGGAGCGGAAACATGAGCAGTTCTTC. Protein product: CASSLWERKHEQFF.

Only a few counts were recorded for this clonotype. This chain links TRBV18 with TRBJ2-7; possibly TRBD2 for D (5 bases). The CDR3 extends over 12 amino acids. V was pared by 6 bases and J by 7 bases, with 13 bases between. Germline CDR1 and CDR2: KGHSH and LQKENI. CDR3 sequence reads: CASSPDPGEQYF. The CDR3 coding sequence is TGTGCCAGCTCCCCGGACCCGGGGGAGCAGTACTTC.

The V gene is TRBV19, the J gene TRBJ1-1; TRBD1 agrees at 8 bases. V dropped 5 bases and J dropped 0; count of bases not matched to a gene: 5. Germline V gives CDR1 LNHDA, CDR2 SQIVND (reference sequence). The CDR3 spans 15 residues. Here the CDR3 reads CASSGRQGLNTEAFF. The CDR3 DNA reads TGTGCCAGTAGTGGCCGACAGGGGTTGAACACTGAAGCTTTCTTT.

Many counts were recorded for this clonotype. The gene calls are TRBV7-2 and TRBJ2-7; D possibly corresponds to TRBD1 (5 bases). The CDR3 runs 14 residues. Germline V gene lookup returns CDR1 SGHTA and CDR2 FQGNSA. V was cut by 2 bases and J by 4 bases, with 12 bases left in between. DNA of the CDR3: TGTGCCAGCAGCTTAAGACAGATCCCTTACGAGCAGTACTTC. The encoded protein is CASSLRQIPYEQYF.

The CDR3 protein is CASSENRLRIGVGGYTF. The CDR3 DNA reads TGTGCCAGCAGCGAAAATCGACTCCGAATAGGGGTCGGTGGCTACACCTTC. V and J are TRBV6-8 and TRBJ1-2; maybe TRBD1 (5 bases). CDR1 is MNHGY, CDR2 SAAAGT, per germline. The CDR3 runs 17 residues. V was clipped by 6 bases and J by 7 bases, with 27 bases between them.

This clonotype was detected once. The gene calls are TRBV20-1 and TRBJ2-3; 7 positions agree with TRBD2. The germline CDR1 and CDR2 sequences are DFQATT and SNEGSKA (reference sequence). Losses at the gene ends were 1 base for V and 2 bases for J; bases not matched to a gene: 6. This CDR3 has 15 amino acids. The CDR3 here is CSARGGAGTTDTQYF. CDR3 coding DNA: TGCAGTGCTAGAGGGGGAGCGGGGACCACAGATACGCAGTATTTT.

The gene calls are TRBV7-2 and TRBJ2-3, with D maybe TRBD1 (5 bases). Trimming shortened V by 6 bases and J by 3 bases, and 13 bases separated the two germline ends. The CDR3 spans 14 residues. CDR1 and CDR2 (germline): SGHTA, FQGNSA. The CDR3 DNA reads as TGTGCCAGCAGTAGGACACTTGGAACAGATACGCAGTATTTT. As protein: CASSRTLGTDTQYF.

Only one count was recorded for this clonotype. The J gene is TRBJ1-1, the V gene TRBV6-2 or TRBV6-3; possible D gene TRBD1, 6 bases. V shed 6 bases and J shed 9 bases, with 14 bases lying between them. Germline V lookup: CDR1 MNHEY, CDR2 SVGEGT. This CDR3 is 12 amino acids long. This chain's CDR3 is CASSRGTLQAFF. As DNA, the CDR3 is TGTGCCAGCAGCCGCGGGACACTCCAAGCTTTCTTT.

The V gene is TRBV3-1, the J gene TRBJ1-2; D perhaps matches TRBD1 (6 bases). Trimming stripped 4 bases from V and 8 bases from J, with 17 bases between. CDR3 length: 14 amino acids. CDR1 and CDR2 from the germline V gene are LGHDT and YNNKEL (reference sequence). The CDR3 loop is CASSPEGLGAGYTF. The DNA of the CDR3 is TGTGCCAGCAGCCCCGAAGGGCTGGGGGCCGGCTACACCTTC.

The CDR3 DNA follows: TGTGCCAGCAGCAAGACAGTAACCGGGGAGCTGTTTTTT. It translates to CASSKTVTGELFF. The rearrangement uses TRBV12-3 or TRBV12-4 and TRBJ2-2; D is possibly TRBD1 (5 bases). The V end lost 6 bases, the J end lost 5 bases, and 10 bases lay between the germline ends. This CDR3 spans 13 amino acids.

This clonotype is medium-sized in the sample. V and J are TRBV5-4 and TRBJ2-3; 9 bases line up with TRBD2. V lost 4 bases and J lost 3; bases outside the gene matches: 12. Germline CDR1 and CDR2: SGHNT and YYREEE (reference sequence). The CDR3 loop spans 17 amino acids. The CDR3 spells CASSTRRGGGVTDTQYF. In nucleotides, the CDR3 is TGTGCCAGCAGCACCCGACGGGGCGGGGGGGTGACAGATACGCAGTATTTT.

V and J are TRBV28 and TRBJ1-6; 9 bases agree with TRBD1. V lost 6 bases and J lost 0; bases outside the gene matches: 6. Germline CDR1 reads MDHEN; CDR2 reads SYDVKM. This CDR3 comprises 17 residues. The CDR3 is CASSPGQGSSYNSPLHF. CDR3 DNA: TGTGCCAGCAGCCCGGGACAGGGTAGCTCCTATAATTCACCCCTCCACTTT.

In regard to this clonotype: A single base separates this from a much larger clone, so it may be a read error. This sequence joins TRBV7-8 and TRBJ1-5; no clear D. There are 12 residues in the CDR3. V lost 2 bases, J lost 5 bases, and 4 bases lay in between. Germline V gives CDR1 SGHVS, CDR2 FQNEAQ. The DNA for the CDR3 is TGTGCCAGCAGCTTAACGGATCAGCCCCAGCATTTT. Protein product: CASSLTDQPQHF. Full variable domain (missing parts from reference TRBV7-8 and TRBJ1-5): GAGVSQSPRYKVAKRGQDVALRCDPISGHVSLFWYQQALGQGPEFLTYFQNEAQLDKSGLPSDRFFAERPEGSVSTLKIQRTQQEDSAVYLCASSLTDQPQHFGDGTRLSIL.

This clonotype was counted between two and nine times. V is TRBV28 and J is TRBJ1-5; tentative D call: TRBD1 (5 bases). Trimming shortened V by 8 bases and J by 1 base, and 12 bases separated the two germline ends. The CDR3 runs 14 residues. Per germline, CDR1 MDHEN and CDR2 SYDVKM. CDR3 coding DNA: TGTGCCAGCGGACCGGGACGCAGCAATCAGCCCCAGCATTTT. Its protein is CASGPGRSNQPQHF.

The chain is built from TRBV6-8 and TRBJ2-1; D remains ambiguous. This CDR3 is built from 14 residues. Trimming cost V 0 bases and J 6 bases, with 9 bases left between them. Germline assignment: CDR1 MNHGY and CDR2 SAAAGT. The CDR3 here is CASSYSRRANEQFF. As DNA, the CDR3 is TGTGCCAGCAGTTACTCGAGAAGGGCCAATGAGCAGTTCTTC.

This clonotype was found a few times. V and J are TRBV4-1 and TRBJ1-5; D uncertain. This CDR3 is built from 17 residues. The germline CDR1 and CDR2 sequences are MGHRA and YSYEKL. Trimming stripped 0 bases from V and 5 bases from J, with 17 bases between. The DNA for the CDR3 is TGCGCCAGCAGCCAAGAAGAGGCGACCACGGTTTATCAGCCCCAGCATTTT. It yields the protein CASSQEEATTVYQPQHF.

This clonotype occurred a few times. The rearrangement joins TRBV12-3 or TRBV12-4 to TRBJ2-3; TRBD1 matches at 10 bases. The V gene end was trimmed by 7 bases and the J gene end by 2 bases; junction bases not matched to a gene: 6. CDR3 length equals 15 residues. The CDR3 DNA reads as TGTGCCAGCACCTCGGGACAGGGGAACACAGATACGCAGTATTTT. It translates to CASTSGQGNTDTQYF.

V and J are TRBV18 and TRBJ1-6; 8 bases fit TRBD1. The CDR3 has 15 amino acids. V shed 6 bases, J shed 13 bases, and the junction held 14 bases outside the gene matches. In germline, CDR1 is KGHSH, CDR2 LQKENI. Here the CDR3 reads CASSPGGTGPSPLHF. The CDR3 DNA follows: TGTGCCAGCTCGCCCGGGGGGACAGGCCCTTCGCCCCTCCACTTT.

The chain joins TRBV20-1 to TRBJ1-3, with D possibly matching TRBD1 (5 bases). Germline V gene data show CDR1 as DFQATT and CDR2 as SNEGSKA (reference sequence). With 2 bases removed from V and 8 bases from J, the gap between germline ends came to 10 bases. CDR3 length: 12 residues. The CDR3 loop is CSARQGLDTIYF. The CDR3 DNA reads TGCAGTGCTAGACAGGGCTTGGACACCATATATTTT.

There are a few counts of this clonotype. The chain is built from TRBV24-1 and TRBJ2-5; 7 bases are shared with TRBD1. CDR1 is KGHDR, CDR2 SFDVKD, per germline. J gave up 4 bases and V 2 bases, and 9 bases lay outside the gene matches. CDR3 length: 16 residues. The CDR3 loop is CATSDSGTASRETQYF. The DNA for the CDR3 is TGTGCCACCAGTGATTCAGGGACAGCCAGTCGAGAGACCCAGTACTTC.

The J gene is TRBJ1-5, the V gene TRBV18; a possible D gene is TRBD1 (6 bases). This CDR3 is built from 14 residues. V lost 1 base and J 7 bases, leaving 11 bases between the germline ends. Germline V gene sequence: CDR1 KGHSH, CDR2 LQKENI. The CDR3 sequence: CASSPLGGAQPQHF. The DNA of the CDR3 is TGTGCCAGCTCACCACTCGGGGGGGCCCAGCCCCAGCATTTT.

The gene calls are TRBV7-6 and TRBJ2-7; the match to TRBD2 covers 13 bases. The V and J ends lost 4 bases and 4 bases, in that order; junction bases with no gene match: 10. This CDR3 has 17 residues. Germline CDR1 reads SGHVS; CDR2 reads FNYEAQ. CDR3 region: CASSSRTSGGGRYEQYF. The CDR3 coding sequence is TGTGCCAGCAGCTCCAGGACTAGCGGGGGCGGACGATACGAGCAGTACTTC.

The sample holds a few counts of this clonotype. The rearrangement uses TRBV5-1 and TRBJ2-3; maybe TRBD1 (5 bases). CDR1 is SGHRS and CDR2 is YFSETQ in the germline V gene. The CDR3 contains 14 residues. V gave up 3 bases and J gave up 2 bases, with 10 bases separating them. CDR3 protein: CASSSGPITDTQYF. CDR3 DNA sequence: TGCGCCAGCAGCTCAGGGCCCATCACAGATACGCAGTATTTT.

The CDR3 DNA sequence: TGTGCCAGCAGCACCCAAGGGGAACCCTCCTACGAGCAGTACTTC. This translates into CASSTQGEPSYEQYF. The genes are TRBV7-9 and TRBJ2-7, with D perhaps matching TRBD1 (5 bases). The CDR3 totals 15 residues. With 5 bases removed from V and 0 bases from J, the gap between germline ends came to 14 bases. Germline loops: CDR1 SEHNR, CDR2 FQNEAQ (reference sequence).

This chain's CDR3 is CSASRGGGTDTQYF. In DNA, the CDR3 is TGCAGTGCCTCGAGAGGTGGAGGGACAGATACGCAGTATTTT. The V and J genes are TRBV20-1 and TRBJ2-3; TRBD2 is a possible D gene (6 bases). Trimming took off 6 bases at V and 3 bases at J, with 16 bases between the two ends. Looked up from germline, CDR1 is DFQATT and CDR2 is SNEGSKA (reference sequence). There are 14 residues in the CDR3.